This TCR beta chain is from a study of a mutant IDH1 vaccine in newly diagnosed glioma. The time point denotes: week 5, during vaccination. In the vaccine, a single dose held 300 ug of the mutant IDH1 20-mer peptide, along with topical imiquimod. Here immunoSEQ multiplex PCR was the method, and the copy in TCRdb shows in-frame clones only, minus some. Among tens of thousands of clones listed, 65% to 90% were seen once. A note on this clone: The antigen is unknown.

Study results and limitations: Pseudoprogression appears to have had no connection to changes in top peripheral T cell clonotypes.

Material: PBMCs, obtained from a glioma patient whose treatment included an IDH1 peptide vaccine. This clonotype originated in a woman between 18 and 30 years old with glioma. Some clones in this sample may be carry-over from other donors' samples.

The CDR3 protein is CASSWGDRDQETQYF. Here the CDR3 DNA reads TGCGCCAGCAGCTGGGGGGACAGGGACCAAGAGACCCAGTACTTC. The J gene is TRBJ2-5, the V gene TRBV5-1; 9 bases are a match to TRBD1. The J segment lost 0 bases and the V segment lost 3 bases, leaving 3 bases of the junction unmatched. CDR3 size: 15 residues. In germline, CDR1 is SGHRS, CDR2 YFSETQ.